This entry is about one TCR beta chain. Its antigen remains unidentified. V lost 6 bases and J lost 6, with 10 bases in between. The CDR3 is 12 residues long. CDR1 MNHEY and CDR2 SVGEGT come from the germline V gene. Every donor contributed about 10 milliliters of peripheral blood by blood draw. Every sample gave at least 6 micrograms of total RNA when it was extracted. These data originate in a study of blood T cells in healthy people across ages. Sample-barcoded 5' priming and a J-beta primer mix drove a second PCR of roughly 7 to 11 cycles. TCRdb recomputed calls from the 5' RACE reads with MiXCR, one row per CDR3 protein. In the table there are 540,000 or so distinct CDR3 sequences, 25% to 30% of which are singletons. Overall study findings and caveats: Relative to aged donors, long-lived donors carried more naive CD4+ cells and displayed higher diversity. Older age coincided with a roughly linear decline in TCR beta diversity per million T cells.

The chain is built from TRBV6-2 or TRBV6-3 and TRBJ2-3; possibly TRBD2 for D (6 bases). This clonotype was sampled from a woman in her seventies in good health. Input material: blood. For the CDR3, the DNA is TGTGCCAGCAGCGAAGGGAGGGATACGCAGTATTTT. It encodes CASSEGRDTQYF.